This T cell receptor (beta chain) was identified during a study of blood T cell repertoires in COVID-19. Whole-study context: Some COVID-19 samples were acute and others convalescent; all came from the United States, Italy and Spain.

The data were produced by immunoSEQ multiplex PCR, yet TCRdb's version contains in-frame clones alone and is incomplete. The top ten clones hold 8.3% of a sample with approximately 490,000 clones, 80% to 90% of them seen once. In terms of age and location, participants ranged from roughly 18 to 95 years and lived in about 25 US areas. The sample taken for sequencing was PBMCs or T cells enriched from blood (not recorded which). This clonotype originated in a woman aged 55-75 years who had recovered from COVID-19.

CDR3 sequence: CASSRTEGIEQYV. The CDR3 bases are TGTGCCAGCAGCAGGACAGAGGGGATCGAGCAGTACGTC. J is TRBJ2-7 and V is TRBV6-5; D perhaps matches TRBD1 (6 bases). CDR1 and CDR2 from the germline V gene are MNHEY and SVGAGI. The CDR3 covers 13 residues. The germline V and J ends were trimmed by 6 bases and 6 bases, with 15 bases remaining between them.